This paragraph covers one T cell receptor beta chain sequence. Its antigen is unidentified. This CDR3 has 14 residues. V was clipped by 2 bases and J by 3 bases, with 12 bases between them. Looked up from germline, CDR1 is SGHRS and CDR2 is YFSETQ. The sample comes from a study of response to subunit inactivated influenza vaccine. Study-level points and caveats: Authors suggested few new T cells are recruited by each seasonal influenza vaccination.

TCRdb used MiXCR to reprocess the RT-PCR reads, holding one entry per CDR3 protein. The sample carries about 800,000 distinct CDR3 sequences, 21% recorded once. The V and J genes are TRBV5-1 and TRBJ2-7; D is perhaps TRBD2 (6 bases). The sequenced sample was PBMCs from blood, obtained 5 days after vaccination. This TCR was sampled from a man in his fifties who received an inactivated influenza vaccine. The CDR3 nucleotides read TGCGCCAGCAGCTTCGGCGGGGTGAACTACGAGCAGTACTTC. Translating it yields CASSFGGVNYEQYF. Drawing the rest from reference TRBV5-1 and TRBJ2-7, the complete variable domain is KAGVTQTPRYLIKTRGQQVTLSCSPISGHRSVSWYQQTPGQGLQFLFEYFSETQRNKGNFPGRFSGRQFSNSRSEMNVSTLELGDSALYLCASSFGGVNYEQYFGPGTRLTVT.